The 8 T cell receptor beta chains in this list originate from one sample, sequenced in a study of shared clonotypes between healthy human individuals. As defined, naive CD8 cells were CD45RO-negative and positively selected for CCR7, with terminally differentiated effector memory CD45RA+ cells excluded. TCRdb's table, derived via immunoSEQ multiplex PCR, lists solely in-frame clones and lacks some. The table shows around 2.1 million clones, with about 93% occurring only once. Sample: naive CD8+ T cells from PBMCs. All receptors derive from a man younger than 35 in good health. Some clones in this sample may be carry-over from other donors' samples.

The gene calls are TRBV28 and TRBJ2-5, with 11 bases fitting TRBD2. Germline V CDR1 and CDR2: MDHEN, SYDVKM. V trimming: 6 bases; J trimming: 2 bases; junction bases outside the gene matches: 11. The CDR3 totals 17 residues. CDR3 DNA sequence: TGTGCCAGCAGCCTTCCGCCGGGACTAGCGGTACAAGAGACCCAGTACTTC. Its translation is CASSLPPGLAVQETQYF.

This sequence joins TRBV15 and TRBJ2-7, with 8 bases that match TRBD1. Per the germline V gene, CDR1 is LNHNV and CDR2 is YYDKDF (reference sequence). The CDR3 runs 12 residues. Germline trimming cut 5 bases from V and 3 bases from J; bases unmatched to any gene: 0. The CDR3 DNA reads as TGTGCCACCAGCGGGACAGGCTACGAGCAGTACTTC. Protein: CATSGTGYEQYF.

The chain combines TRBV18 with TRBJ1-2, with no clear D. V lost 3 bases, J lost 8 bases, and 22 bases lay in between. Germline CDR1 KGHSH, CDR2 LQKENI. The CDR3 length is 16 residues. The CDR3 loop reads CASSPDRELLWLGYTF. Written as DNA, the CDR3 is TGTGCCAGCTCACCGGACCGGGAACTCCTATGGCTGGGCTACACCTTC. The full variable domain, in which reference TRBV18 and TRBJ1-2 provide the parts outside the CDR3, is NAGVMQNPRHLVRRRGQEARLRCSPMKGHSHVYWYRQLPEEGLKFMVYLQKENIIDESGMPKERFSAEFPKEGPSILRIQQVVRGDSAAYFCASSPDRELLWLGYTFGSGTRLTVV.

The CDR3 here is CASGWGTGGAFNYGYTF. As DNA, the CDR3 is TGTGCTAGTGGTTGGGGGACAGGGGGCGCGTTTAACTATGGCTACACCTTC. The V gene is TRBV12-5, the J gene TRBJ1-2; TRBD1 agrees at 12 bases. Germline V gene lookup returns CDR1 LGHNT and CDR2 FRNRAP. The CDR3 runs 17 residues. V lost 4 bases and J lost 1; bases outside the gene matches: 7.

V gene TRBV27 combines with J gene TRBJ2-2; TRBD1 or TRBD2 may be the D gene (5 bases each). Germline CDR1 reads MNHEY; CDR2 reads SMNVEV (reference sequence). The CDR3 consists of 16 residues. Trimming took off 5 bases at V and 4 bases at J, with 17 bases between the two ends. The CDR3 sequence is CASSPTVLAGTGELFF. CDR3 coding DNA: TGTGCCAGCAGTCCGACAGTTTTGGCGGGCACCGGGGAGCTGTTTTTT.

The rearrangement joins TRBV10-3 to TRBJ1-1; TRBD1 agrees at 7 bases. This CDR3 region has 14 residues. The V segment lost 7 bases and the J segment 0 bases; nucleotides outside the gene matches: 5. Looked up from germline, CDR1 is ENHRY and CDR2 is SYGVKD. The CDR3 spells CAIKAGQMNTEAFF. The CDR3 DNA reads TGTGCCATCAAGGCGGGACAGATGAACACTGAAGCTTTCTTT.

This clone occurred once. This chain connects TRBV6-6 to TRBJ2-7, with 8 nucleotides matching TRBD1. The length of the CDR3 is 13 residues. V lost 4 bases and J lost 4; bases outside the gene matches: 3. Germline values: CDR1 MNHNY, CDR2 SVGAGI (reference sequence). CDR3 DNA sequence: TGTGCCAGCAGTTCCCGACAGGGGTACGAGCAGTACTTC. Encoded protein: CASSSRQGYEQYF.

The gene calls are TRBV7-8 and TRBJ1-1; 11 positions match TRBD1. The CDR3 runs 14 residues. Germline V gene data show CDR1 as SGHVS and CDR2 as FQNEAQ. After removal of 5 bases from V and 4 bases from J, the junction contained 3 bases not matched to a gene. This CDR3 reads CASSPGQGATEAFF. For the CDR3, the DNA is TGTGCCAGCAGCCCCGGACAGGGGGCCACTGAAGCTTTCTTT.